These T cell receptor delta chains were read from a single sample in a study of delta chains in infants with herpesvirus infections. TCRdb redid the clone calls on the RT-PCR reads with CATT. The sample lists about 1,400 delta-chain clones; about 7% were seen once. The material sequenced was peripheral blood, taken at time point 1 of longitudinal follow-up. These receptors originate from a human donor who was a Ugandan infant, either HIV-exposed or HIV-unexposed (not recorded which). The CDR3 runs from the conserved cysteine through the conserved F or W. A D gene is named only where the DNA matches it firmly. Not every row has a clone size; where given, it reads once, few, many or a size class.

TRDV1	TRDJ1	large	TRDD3	TGTGCTCTTGGGGAACCTCGGGCCTTCTCATCCGTTCACACATGGGGGATCCACACCGATAAACTCATCTTT	CALGEPRAFSSVHTWGIHTDKLIF
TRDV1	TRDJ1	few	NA	TGTGCTCTTGGGGAAACTCCTACGGTAGTACTGGAGTTTTACACCGATAAACTCATCTTT	CALGETPTVVLEFYTDKLIF
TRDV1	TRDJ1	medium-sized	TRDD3	TGTGCTCTTGGGGAACTTGGGTGGCCTTCTGCCCTAAGTACTGGGGGATACTTAGCGTACACCGATAAACTCATCTTT	CALGELGWPSALSTGGYLAYTDKLIF
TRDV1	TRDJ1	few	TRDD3	TGTGCTCTTGGGGAAGGCCTTCCCAAGTTGGTGTTGGCTCTGGGGGATAAAGAAGGACTCATCTTT	CALGEGLPKLVLALGDKEGLIF
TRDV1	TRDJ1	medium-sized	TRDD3	TGTGCTCTTGGGGATCTTTCATTACTGGGGATACACGGTTTTGGTCTGCTCATCTTT	CALGDLSLLGIHGFGLLIF
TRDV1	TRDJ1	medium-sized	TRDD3	TGTGCTCTTGGGGCCAGGCCTTCTCCTACTGGGGGATCGTACACCGATAAACTCATCTTT	CALGARPSPTGGSYTDKLIF
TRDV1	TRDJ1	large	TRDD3	TGTGCTCTTGGGCCGAATAAGGGCCCATACTGGGGGATCGGGTCTGTAACCGATAAACTCATCTTT	CALGPNKGPYWGIGSVTDKLIF
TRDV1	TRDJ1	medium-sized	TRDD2	TGTGCTCTTGGGGAACAAACCTTCCTACTTCGTGGGGCCGTGGGGTACACCGATAAACTCATCTTT	CALGEQTFLLRGAVGYTDKLIF
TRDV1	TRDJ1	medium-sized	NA	TGTGCTCTTGGGGAACTTGGGTACCTTGAACGTTTAGATACGGGCCTCATCTTT	CALGELGYLERLDTGLIF
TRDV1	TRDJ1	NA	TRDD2	TGTGCTCTTGGGGGAGGCCTTCCTACGGCTCGGGGAGGAGTGTTGATCGATAAACTCATCTTT	CALGGGLPTARGGVLIDKLIF
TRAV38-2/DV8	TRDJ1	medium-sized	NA	TGTGCTTATAGGAGCGCGCTCTTGACCCGTTGTCTAGTAACTGATAAACTCATCTTT	CAYRSALLTRCLVTDKLIF
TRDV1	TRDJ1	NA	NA	TGTGCTCTTGGGGAACCCCTTGGGTGGGACACCGATAAACTCATCTTT	CALGEPLGWDTDKLIF
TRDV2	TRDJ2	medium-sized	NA	TGTGCCTGTGACCCGGTTTCGTGGAGAGCGGCACAACTCTTCTTT	CACDPVSWRAAQLFF
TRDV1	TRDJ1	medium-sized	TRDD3	TGTGCTCTTGGGACCCCCTGGTACTGGGGGATATGGTCTACCGATAAACTCATCTTT	CALGTPWYWGIWSTDKLIF
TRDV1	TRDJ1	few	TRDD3	TGTGCTCTTGGGGAACCTGGCCGGGGGATACAGATCACCGATAAACTCATCTTT	CALGEPGRGIQITDKLIF
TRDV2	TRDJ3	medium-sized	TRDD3	TGTGCCTGTGACTACTGGGGGCCCGGCTCCTGGGACACCCGACAGATGTTTTTC	CACDYWGPGSWDTRQMFF
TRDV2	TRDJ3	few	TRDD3	TGTGCCTGTGACGCCGTACTGGGGGATCGTCACTGGGACACCCGACAGATGTTTTTC	CACDAVLGDRHWDTRQMFF
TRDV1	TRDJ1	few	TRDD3	TGTGCTCTTGGGGACATACCTTCCTCTGTCTGGGGGATGACCGATAAACTCATCTTT	CALGDIPSSVWGMTDKLIF
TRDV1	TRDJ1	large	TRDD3	TGTGCTCTTGGGGAGGGAATCGGCCTAATCGGGACTGGGGGATACGGGTACACCGATAAACTCATCTTT	CALGEGIGLIGTGGYGYTDKLIF
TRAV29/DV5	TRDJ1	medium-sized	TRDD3	TGTGCAGCAACCCCCATCCGCGCGGTGGAGAAGGGGGGGATACGGAAACTCATCTTT	CAATPIRAVEKGGIRKLIF
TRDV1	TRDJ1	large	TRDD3	TGTGCTCTTGGGGAACTCTACCCTACGCGGTACTGGGGGATAGACGATAAACTCATCTTT	CALGELYPTRYWGIDDKLIF
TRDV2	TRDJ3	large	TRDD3	TGTGCCTGTGACAGGGTGGCACTGGGGGATACCGGACGGGACACCCGACAGATGTTTTTC	CACDRVALGDTGRDTRQMFF
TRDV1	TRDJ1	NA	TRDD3	TGTGCTCTTGGGGGCCGCAGCCTTACTGGGGGATACGACGCCGATAAACTCATCTTT	CALGGRSLTGGYDADKLIF
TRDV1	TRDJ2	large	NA	TGTGCTCTTGGCCTTCCTACTTTTTACTGGGGGATTCCTTTGACAGCACAACTCTTCTTT	CALGLPTFYWGIPLTAQLFF
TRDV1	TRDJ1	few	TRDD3	TGTGCTCTTGGGGAACGCTCCTTCGTGGTTGGGGGACAAAGGAACGGTCCGGGCACCGATAAACTCATCTTT	CALGERSFVVGGQRNGPGTDKLIF
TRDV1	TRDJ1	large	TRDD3	TGTGCTCTTGGGGAACTAGGAGCGTACTGGGGCCCCATGAAACTCATCTTT	CALGELGAYWGPMKLIF
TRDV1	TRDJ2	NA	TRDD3	TGTGCTCTTGGGGAGGGGTATCCACGCTCCCGTACTGGGGGATACCTCTATTTGACAGCACAACTCTTCTTT	CALGEGYPRSRTGGYLYLTAQLFF